These 30 T cell receptor beta chains were all obtained from the same sample, sequenced in a study of T cells in tuberculosis. Here immunoSEQ multiplex PCR was the method, and the copy in TCRdb shows in-frame clones only, minus some. The sample contains approximately 88,000 clones, roughly 90% of which appear only once. Thawed, overnight-rested PBMC were stained with GMM-loaded CD1B tetramer, viability dye and anti-CD3, then sorted. C32 glucose monomycolate from Rhodococcus equi was loaded onto the CD1B tetramers. Sequencing input: CD1b-GMM tetramer-negative cells sorted from PBMCs. Receptors were obtained from an adult woman with latent tuberculosis.

This chain joins TRBV5-4 and TRBJ2-5, with 10 bases fitting TRBD2. The germline CDR1 and CDR2 sequences are SGHNT and YYREEE (reference sequence). This CDR3 has 15 amino acids. V lost 1 base to trimming and J lost 2 bases; unmatched junction nucleotides: 2. CDR3 amino acids: CASSLLSGGQETQYF. DNA for the CDR3: TGTGCCAGCAGCTTGCTTAGCGGGGGGCAAGAGACCCAGTACTTC.

The chain is built from TRBV10-2 and TRBJ2-1; TRBD2 matches at 10 bases. The ends lost 6 bases at V and 7 bases at J; junction bases unmatched: 9. This CDR3 spans 15 amino acids. Germline V CDR1 and CDR2: WSHSY, SAAADI. The CDR3, as DNA: TGCGCCAGCAGCGGGACTAGCGACCTCGGGAATGAGCAGTTCTTC. It is translated as CASSGTSDLGNEQFF.

The gene calls are TRBV13 and TRBJ1-1; 12 bases are shared with TRBD1. The CDR3 loop spans 15 amino acids. In germline, CDR1 is PRHDT, CDR2 FYEKMQ (reference sequence). Unmatched junction bases numbered 9, after V lost 7 bases and J lost 6 bases. This CDR3 is CASNPPGQGAAEAFF. Here the CDR3 DNA reads TGTGCCAGCAACCCTCCGGGACAGGGGGCTGCTGAAGCTTTCTTT.

The chain uses TRBV19 and TRBJ1-5; D not resolved. The CDR3 spans 14 residues. V dropped 7 bases and J dropped 0 bases, with 10 bases sitting between them. The germline CDR1 and CDR2 sequences are LNHDA and SQIVND (reference sequence). The CDR3 reads CASKTDPSNQPQHF. CDR3 bases: TGTGCCAGTAAAACAGATCCTAGCAATCAGCCCCAGCATTTT.

J is TRBJ1-5 and V is TRBV6-1, with a weak D call TRBD1 (5 bases). The CDR3 is 13 amino acids. The germline V gene has CDR1 MNHNS and CDR2 SASEGT. The V gene lost 5 bases and the J gene lost 1 base, with 6 bases spanning the gap. CDR3 sequence reads: CASSSGSNQPQHF. The CDR3 DNA reads TGTGCCAGCAGTTCAGGGAGCAATCAGCCCCAGCATTTT.

The V and J genes are TRBV7-8 and TRBJ2-3; 10 bases are a match to TRBD1. This CDR3 has 15 residues. Unmatched junction bases numbered 7, after V lost 5 bases and J lost 5 bases. CDR1 is SGHVS, CDR2 FQNEAQ, per germline. CDR3 bases: TGTGCCAGCAGCACCCGACAGGGGGCAGGAGATACGCAGTATTTT. Amino acids: CASSTRQGAGDTQYF.

The V gene is TRBV30, the J gene TRBJ1-2; no clear D. Trimming cost V 0 bases and J 12 bases, with 17 bases left between them. There are 13 residues in the CDR3. The germline CDR1 and CDR2 sequences are GTSNPN and SVGIG (reference sequence). CDR3 sequence: CAWSVLTALLDTF. The CDR3 bases are TGTGCCTGGAGTGTGCTTACCGCCCTATTGGACACCTTC.

This rearrangement joins TRBV2 to TRBJ1-1; a weak D match, TRBD1 (6 bases). V lost 6 bases and J 8 bases, leaving 16 bases between the germline ends. This CDR3 region has 13 residues. In germline, CDR1 is SNHLY, CDR2 FYNNEI. CDR3 sequence: CASSDGQNGEAFF. DNA of the CDR3: TGTGCCAGCAGCGATGGACAGAACGGAGAAGCTTTCTTT.

The chain recombines TRBV2 with TRBJ2-5, with 7 nucleotides matching TRBD1. Judging by the DNA end, TRBJ2-7 fits better; the J call may be wrong. The CDR3 is 15 amino acids. The germline V gene encodes CDR1 SNHLY and CDR2 FYNNEI. In DNA, the CDR3 is TGTGCCAGCAGGGAAAGGACGGGACAGCCCTACGAGCAGTACTTC. Its translation: CASRERTGQPYEQYF.

The chain carries TRBV7-9 and TRBJ2-2; 9 positions agree with TRBD2. This CDR3 is built from 15 residues. The junction had 6 bases not matched to a gene; V was cut back by 1 base and J by 9 bases. Germline V gene lookup returns CDR1 SEHNR and CDR2 FQNEAQ (reference sequence). The CDR3 DNA reads TGTGCCAGCAGCTTAGATCGGACTAGCGTCCGGGAGCTGTTTTTT. Amino acids: CASSLDRTSVRELFF.

The gene calls are TRBV9 and TRBJ2-1; D might be TRBD2 (5 bases). Trimming shortened V by 4 bases and J by 7 bases, and 9 bases separated the two germline ends. The germline V gene has CDR1 SGDLS and CDR2 YYNGEE. CDR3 length: 12 amino acids. CDR3 coding DNA: TGTGCCAGCAGCTTCAGGACTAATGAGCAGTTCTTC. This translates into CASSFRTNEQFF.

The genes are TRBV19 and TRBJ1-2, with D unclear. The germline V gene encodes CDR1 LNHDA and CDR2 SQIVND (reference sequence). This CDR3 is 12 amino acids long. Trimming removed 3 bases from V and 9 bases from J, with 11 bases in between. CDR3 coding DNA: TGTGCCAGTAGTATTGGATCCGGGAGCTACACCTTC. It translates to CASSIGSGSYTF.

This chain uses TRBV18 with TRBJ1-1, with a possible D match to TRBD1 (6 bases). The CDR3 extends over 15 amino acids. Germline V gene sequence: CDR1 KGHSH, CDR2 LQKENI. V was shortened by 3 bases and J by 4 bases, with 15 bases between the two germline ends. CDR3 sequence: CASSPDRLRGTEAFF. The CDR3 coding sequence is TGTGCCAGCTCACCCGACAGGCTGAGAGGCACTGAAGCTTTCTTT.

The rearrangement links TRBV6-6 to TRBJ1-6; 7 bases map to TRBD1. CDR1 MNHNY and CDR2 SVGAGI come from the germline V gene (reference sequence). The CDR3 is made up of 15 amino acids. V shed 6 bases, J shed 6 bases, and the junction held 8 bases outside the gene matches. The CDR3 spells CASRLDRTFNSPLHF. CDR3 in DNA: TGTGCCAGCAGGTTGGACAGGACGTTTAATTCACCCCTCCACTTT.

CDR3 sequence reads: CASTKLGTSGANTGELFF. In DNA, the CDR3 is TGTGCCAGCACTAAACTAGGGACTAGCGGGGCGAACACCGGGGAGCTGTTTTTT. J is TRBJ2-2 and V is TRBV28; 13 bases align to TRBD2. This CDR3 is 18 amino acids long. Germline V gene sequence: CDR1 MDHEN, CDR2 SYDVKM. Trimming took 7 bases from V and 0 from J; bases not matched to a gene: 8. Complete variable domain (other parts from reference TRBV28 and TRBJ2-2): DVKVTQSSRYLVKRTGEKVFLECVQDMDHENMFWYRQDPGLGLRLIYFSYDVKMKEKGDIPEGYSVSREKKERFSLILESASTNQTSMYLCASTKLGTSGANTGELFFGEGSRLTVL.

The CDR3 DNA is TGTGCCAGCAGTTATATCTCCAACTATGGCTACACCTTC. The encoded protein is CASSYISNYGYTF. V usage is TRBV6-5 and J usage is TRBJ1-2; D is ambiguous. V lost 3 bases and J 2 bases, leaving 7 bases between the germline ends. Germline assignment: CDR1 MNHEY and CDR2 SVGAGI. This CDR3 comprises 13 residues.

V gene TRBV14 combines with J gene TRBJ1-3; 8 positions match TRBD1. The CDR3 runs to 15 residues. Germline CDR1 and CDR2: SGHDN and FVKESK. J gave up 4 bases and V 2 bases, and 4 bases lay outside the gene matches. CDR3 residues: CASSQLTGAGNTIYF. In DNA form, the CDR3 reads TGTGCCAGCAGCCAACTGACAGGGGCGGGAAACACCATATATTTT.

The chain has TRBV5-4 and TRBJ2-6, with D possibly TRBD1 on 6 matching bases. Between the trimmed V and J ends, which lost 4 bases and 4 bases, there was a span of 18 bases. Per the germline V gene, CDR1 is SGHNT and CDR2 is YYREEE (reference sequence). This CDR3 is built from 17 residues. CDR3 residues: CASSGGGPLDGANVLTF. CDR3 DNA sequence: TGTGCCAGCAGCGGGGGCGGACCTTTGGACGGGGCCAACGTCCTGACTTTC. The complete variable domain, with remaining parts taken from reference TRBV5-4 and TRBJ2-6, reads ETGVTQSPTHLIKTRGQQVTLRCSSQSGHNTVSWYQQALGQGPQFIFQYYREEENGRGNFPPRFSGLQFPNYSSELNVNALELDDSALYLCASSGGGPLDGANVLTFGAGSRLTVL.

J is TRBJ2-6 and V is TRBV19; 7 bases line up with TRBD1. V shed 6 bases and J 0 bases; nucleotides not matched to a gene: 11. The CDR3 loop spans 18 amino acids. Per the germline V gene, CDR1 is LNHDA and CDR2 is SQIVND (reference sequence). CDR3: CASSPARDSYSGANVLTF. The CDR3, as DNA: TGTGCCAGTAGCCCAGCCCGGGACAGTTACTCTGGGGCCAACGTCCTGACTTTC.

The chain employs TRBV6-1 and TRBJ2-7; D is perhaps TRBD1 (5 bases). The CDR3 runs to 13 residues. Germline values: CDR1 MNHNS, CDR2 SASEGT. V was cut by 3 bases and J by 9 bases, with 15 bases left in between. This CDR3 reads CASSDYDRAAQYV. The CDR3 DNA reads as TGTGCCAGCAGTGATTATGACAGAGCAGCGCAGTACGTC.

J is TRBJ2-3 and V is TRBV7-6; D possibly corresponds to TRBD2 (5 bases). V lost 5 bases to trimming and J lost 6 bases, with 21 bases between them. There are 16 residues in the CDR3. CDR1 is SGHVS and CDR2 is FNYEAQ in the germline V gene. The CDR3 coding sequence is TGTGCCAGCAGCCCCTTCGGGATTGACGAAGGGGATACGCAGTATTTT. Residues: CASSPFGIDEGDTQYF.

The chain has TRBV11-3 and TRBJ2-1; tentatively, D is TRBD1 (5 bases). Trimming stripped 2 bases from V and 7 bases from J, with 12 bases between. The CDR3 is made up of 14 amino acids. Germline-derived CDR1 and CDR2 are SGHNT and YENEEA. The CDR3 is CASSLPDSPNEQFF. CDR3 nucleotide sequence: TGTGCCAGCAGCTTACCCGACAGTCCGAATGAGCAGTTCTTC. Using reference TRBV11-3 and TRBJ2-1 for the parts outside the CDR3, the full variable domain is EAGVVQSPRYKIIEKKQPVAFWCNPISGHNTLYWYLQNLGQGPELLIRYENEEAVDDSQLPKDRFSAERLKGVDSTLKIQPAELGDSAVYLCASSLPDSPNEQFFGPGTRLTVL.

This rearrangement joins TRBV10-1 to TRBJ2-3, with 8 bases fitting TRBD2. The junction had 8 bases not matched to a gene; V was cut back by 6 bases and J by 6 bases. The germline CDR1 and CDR2 sequences are WNHNN and SYGVQD (reference sequence). CDR3 length equals 14 residues. CDR3 amino acids: CASRPAGVADTQYF. In nucleotides, the CDR3 is TGCGCCAGCAGGCCAGCGGGGGTCGCCGATACGCAGTATTTT.

The chain combines TRBV2 with TRBJ1-2; D not certain. The length of the CDR3 is 11 residues. V gave up 7 bases and J gave up 2 bases, with 5 bases separating them. CDR1 SNHLY and CDR2 FYNNEI come from the germline V gene. CDR3 protein: CASTLNYGYTF. Written as DNA, the CDR3 is TGTGCCAGCACGCTAAACTATGGCTACACCTTC.

This chain links TRBV4-3 with TRBJ2-1; 10 nucleotides line up with TRBD2. Germline-derived CDR1 and CDR2 are LGHNA and YSLEER. The CDR3 is 20 residues long. With 0 bases clipped from V and 0 bases from J, the junction kept 11 bases outside the gene matches. CDR3 sequence (DNA): TGCGCCAGCAGCCAAGATTGGGGCCTAGCGGGGGCAAACTCCTACAATGAGCAGTTCTTC. Translation: CASSQDWGLAGANSYNEQFF.

The chain has TRBV10-3 and TRBJ2-2; D unresolved. The CDR3 length is 17 residues. The V end was cut by 3 bases, the J end by 4 bases, with 18 bases between. Germline assignment: CDR1 ENHRY and CDR2 SYGVKD. CDR3 in DNA: TGTGCCATCAGTGACCCTACCGCTAGAGGAACCACCGGGGAGCTGTTTTTT. Translated: CAISDPTARGTTGELFF.

The CDR3 sequence is CASSLTSGMGYNEQFF. The CDR3 DNA reads as TGTGCCAGCAGCTTAACTAGCGGGATGGGATACAATGAGCAGTTCTTC. This chain uses TRBV7-2 with TRBJ2-1; 10 bases align to TRBD2. There are 16 residues in the CDR3. Germline CDR1 SGHTA, CDR2 FQGNSA. The ends lost 2 bases at V and 4 bases at J; junction bases unmatched: 5.

V gene TRBV9 combines with J gene TRBJ1-6, with 8 bases lining up with TRBD1. CDR1 is SGDLS, CDR2 YYNGEE, per germline. This CDR3 has 18 residues. J lost 0 bases, V lost 4 bases, and 9 bases had no gene match. The CDR3 DNA reads TGTGCCAGCAGCCCGGACTCCCAGGGGGCCTCCTATAATTCACCCCTCCACTTT. Translation: CASSPDSQGASYNSPLHF.

This sequence joins TRBV6-5 and TRBJ2-1, with 11 bases identical to TRBD2. This CDR3 contains 15 residues. The junction had 2 bases not matched to a gene; V was cut back by 6 bases and J by 1 base. In germline, CDR1 is MNHEY, CDR2 SVGAGI. The CDR3 DNA reads TGTGCCAGCAGCACTAGCGGGGGTTCCTACAATGAGCAGTTCTTC. Translation gives CASSTSGGSYNEQFF.

This clone has only one observation. The chain is built from TRBV29-1 and TRBJ1-5, with D possibly being TRBD1 (5 bases). The germline V gene encodes CDR1 SQVTM and CDR2 ANQGSEA. The CDR3 has 13 residues. V lost 5 bases to trimming and J lost 5 bases, with 13 bases between them. The CDR3 DNA follows: TGCAGCGTTTGGGGGGGTCTCGATCAGCCCCAGCATTTT. This gives the protein CSVWGGLDQPQHF.